This T cell receptor beta chain was identified in a study of metastatic and nonmetastatic thyroid tumors. Study details: Repertoires were compared across blood and tumor or nodule tissue from malignant and benign thyroid patients.

The germline CDR1 and CDR2 sequences are MNHEY and SMNVEV (reference sequence). This CDR3 is 14 amino acids long. Trimming removed 0 bases from V and 13 bases from J; junction bases left unmatched: 8. In the source study's methods: Built for papillary thyroid cancer, a distant-metastasis classifier drew on CDR3 differences across clinicopathological groups. Through MiXCR, TCRdb re-clonotyped the PCR reads. The V and J calls come from TCRdb's annotation, not from the publication. The sample comprises roughly 35,000 clones, 35% to 40% of which are singletons, and 20% to 25% rests with the top ten. Patients underwent thyroid surgery, and none had received any treatment before it. To note about this clone: Its antigen remains unidentified.

Study results and limitations: For both blood and tumor, malignant thyroid tumors reportedly showed significantly higher TCR beta diversity than benign nodules did.

Sequencing input: tumor tissue. The source of this sequence is a female donor with papillary thyroid cancer or a benign thyroid nodule (not recorded which). Some clones in this sample may be carry-over from other donors' samples. The chain links TRBV27 to TRBJ1-4, with TRBD1 identical over 7 bases. DNA of the CDR3: TGTGCCAGCAGTTTATCCGGGACAGTGAATTTACTGTTTTTT. Protein: CASSLSGTVNLLFF.